This T cell receptor beta chain was recovered during a study of Graves' ophthalmopathy and Graves' hyperthyroidism. In this cohort, patients with other autoimmune diseases, uncontrolled infections, pregnancy or lactation were excluded. Clinical symptoms and serum thyroxine were used for diagnosis; TRAb, thyroid ultrasound and orbital computed tomography were also relied on. Amplified TCR beta CDR3 regions were obtained using RNA transcripts as template. An initial RT-PCR round employing HTBI primers preceded a second-round multiplex PCR. TCRdb reprocessed the multiplex PCR reads via MiXCR and lists one record per CDR3 protein. There are roughly 600,000 distinct CDR3 sequences in the sample; less than 45% occur only once, and approximately 4.1% lies in the top ten. Findings and caveats of the study: The study's model predicted ophthalmopathy progression at 70.59% sensitivity and about 72% specificity. Most expanded thyroid clonotypes above 0.001 frequency also appeared in blood.

CDR3 length: 15 amino acids. The ends were cut back, 1 base at V and 3 bases at J, with 13 bases in the middle. Germline CDR1 is SGHTA and CDR2 is FQGNSA. Notes on this clonotype: Antigen unknown.

The chain has TRBV7-2 and TRBJ2-7, with D possibly being TRBD2 (6 bases). The receptor was isolated from an adult man with Graves' hyperthyroidism. Sequenced input: peripheral blood or thyroid tissue (not recorded which). CDR3 sequence (DNA): TGTGCCAGCAGCTTAGACGGGGGAGTTGTCTACGAGCAGTACTTC. This encodes CASSLDGGVVYEQYF.